A selection of T cell receptor beta chains follows, all from one sample in a study of shared clonotypes between healthy human individuals. Libraries were prepared by immunoSEQ multiplex PCR; TCRdb keeps only in-frame clonotypes and omits some of them. The table has 95,000 to 120,000 clones, around two thirds seen once. The sample comprised memory CD8+ T cells sorted from blood. Receptor source: a woman aged 30 to 39 in good health. The CDR3 runs from the conserved cysteine through the conserved F or W. Fields, in order: V gene, CDR3 protein.

TRBV6-1 | CASSVMVGSGAYEQYF
TRBV28 | CASSHLASEANEQFF
TRBV11-2 | CASREGSGSFNEQFF
TRBV30 | CAWSVLGVGNTIYF
TRBV7-2 | CASSLSTGRTEAFF
TRBV19 | CASSIGATGYGYTF
TRBV28 | CASSLRWDRGGNTIYF
TRBV28 | CASSFPYGYTF
TRBV6-1 | CASTYGPHEQYF
TRBV9 | CASSGTRGDSSYGYTF
TRBV7-9 | CASTVDRNWYEQYF
TRBV7-2 | CASSYRVDTEAFF
TRBV7-9 | CASRQQGASTDTQYF
TRBV30 | CAWSPGGLGEQYF
TRBV2 | CASSPLTSGVNEQFF
TRBV27 | CASSSPKDYEQYF
TRBV6-4 | CASKTGTHTGELFF
TRBV29-1 | CSVRQGAEKLFF
TRBV4-2 | CASSQDGAGGSDEQYF
TRBV30 | CAWSVMDSRLEQFF
TRBV5-1 | CASSWTWGVSEIIYEQYF
TRBV14 | CASSRSKGLRNNEQFF
TRBV6-5 | CASSYTLAGGRHTQYF
TRBV27 | CASSLVGGAGLAGSTSNTQYF
TRBV29-1 | CSVAPGTGEAGELFF
TRBV19 | CASSPGVSEQYF
TRBV28 | CASSYIGRDGLVPGPLQYEQFF
TRBV27 | CASSAPVWGPKYF
TRBV6-5 | CASSYSFRLLNEKLFF